This record covers a single TCR beta chain. This clonotype turned up a few times. What antigen it recognizes has not been identified. A far larger clone is one nucleotide away, so this likely arose from a read error. The sample's time point label is to be understood as: after trial treatment. The treatment or condition label for this specimen denotes: LDRT plus nivolumab, ipilimumab, low-dose cyclophosphamide and aspirin (RACIN trial). Donors were enrolled in RACIN, a single-arm phase I dose-escalation trial in which nivolumab, ipilimumab, aspirin, low-dose cyclophosphamide and low-dose radiotherapy were combined. Patients with advanced, TIL-negative solid tumors were considered eligible. TCRdb lists the instrument as Illumina HiSeq 2500. TCRs were amplified with Phusion for around 18 PCR cycles, with a constant-region primer paired with the adapter attached to the V primers. Amplification of the isolated mRNA was done with the MessageAmp II aRNA Amplification Kit, which involved a roughly 15-hour in vitro transcription at 37 degrees C. The Dynabeads mRNA DIRECT Purification Kit was used to isolate the mRNA for TCR sequencing. Indexed Illumina adapters were added in a second Phusion PCR of 20 to 30 cycles, after which AMPure XP beads were used to purify the products. The original methods were these. Custom Perl scripts were used to pool TCR sequences that encoded the same protein, to remove out-of-frame sequences, and to calculate the abundance of each clonotype. Any TCR sequence backed by just one read was left out of the analysis. Shannon entropy, Gini index, clonality, richness, and the frequency of TCRs shared between repertoires were included as repertoire metrics. TCRdb reanalyzed the raw reads on its own, using fastp at Q25 for trimming and MiXCR for clone calling, and kept in-frame beta chains. Each CDR3 protein appears once, grouped with its most common genes and DNA. The V and J calls follow TCRdb's processing rather than the paper's. In this sample the table shows tens of thousands of distinct CDR3 sequences, roughly a third of which occur a single time. The ten largest clones capture roughly 8.2% of the sample.

The sample belongs to a study of low-dose radiotherapy and immunotherapy resistance in tumors (dated by TCRdb to between 2022 and 2023). Regarding the study in general: Patients in Cohort 1 were given 0.5 Gy per fraction every 2 weeks, and the prescribed total PTV dose was 6.5 Gy. Patients were given nivolumab as a 240 mg flat dose every two weeks and ipilimumab at 1 mg/kg every six weeks, with both drugs delivered intravenously. No randomization into treatment groups was done for the people taking part in the trial. Every two weeks, patients got intravenous cyclophosphamide at 200 mg/m2, given one day ahead of each radiation and immunotherapy administration. Cohort 2 received 1 Gy per fraction every two weeks, with a total of 13 Gy over 26 weeks. Aspirin 300 mg was taken orally once daily by patients for four cycles, starting on cycle 1 day 1. Eight patients were included in the translational analysis: three from the first dose cohort and the first five from the second dose cohort. To make first-strand cDNA, Superscript III was used along with a set of TRAV- and TRBV-specific primers so that both the TCRalpha and TCRbeta chains were covered.

The source is a male donor with rectosigmoid adenocarcinoma. Here the sequenced sample was PBMCs, taken after low-dose radiotherapy plus immunotherapy.

The CDR3 region has the sequence CATSDFAHNEQYF. The nucleotide sequence reads as follows: TGTGCCACCAGTGATTTTGCCCACAATGAGCAGTACTTC. Here the chain combines TRBV24-1 and TRBJ2-7; there is no confident call for the D gene. There are 13 amino acids in the CDR3, from cysteine to phenylalanine inclusive. The kept DNA is CDR3 alone, 39 bases in frame from the first base. The germline V gene yields KGHDR for CDR1 and SFDVKD for CDR2. V and J are truncated by 1 base and 7 bases respectively, leaving an intervening sequence of 10 bases.